This note documents a single TCR beta chain sequence. Its antigen is unknown. The sample comes from a study of cytomegalovirus exposure and HLA in healthy donors. Study-wide context: In a previous analysis, 100 million to 140 million unique TCR beta sequences were found from some 200 million T cells. Approximately 80 million unique TCRs, all from HLA-typed donors, were included in an early release of the data. Assignment to the Caucasian-associated ancestry cluster applied to over 70% of the roughly 420 genotyped donors. General study findings and limits: Later analysis demonstrated an association between a missense DCLRE1C variant and TCR beta V- and J-gene trimming.

With 60 Vbeta and 13 Jbeta primers, the PCR was carried out. The table came from immunoSEQ multiplex PCR; TCRdb's copy has only in-frame clones and leaves some out. The table has some 150,000 clones, 75% to 80% seen once; the top ten hold around 3.6%. The CDR3 is made up of 11 amino acids. Germline V gene lookup returns CDR1 GTSNPN and CDR2 SVGIG (reference sequence). With 5 bases removed from V and 2 bases from J, the gap between germline ends came to 7 bases. Sequencing input: PBMCs. The receptor's source is a man aged 18 to 35 in good health and CMV-seronegative. The J gene is TRBJ2-7, the V gene TRBV30; the D gene is possibly TRBD1 (6 bases). The DNA of the CDR3 is TGTGCCTGGGGGGGCCCCTACGAGCAGTACTTC. Protein: CAWGGPYEQYF.